This TCR beta chain was identified during a study of T cell responses to AZD1222 COVID-19 vaccine. Sequenced by immunoSEQ multiplex PCR; TCRdb stores in-frame clones only, minus some. The sample contains 90,000 to 110,000 clones, 90% to 95% of which appear only once. Findings and limits, study-wide: Increases in Spike-specific TCR breadth and depth were seen after two AZD1222 doses.

This CDR3 region has 17 residues. The V end lost 4 bases, the J end lost 1 base, and 20 bases lay between the germline ends. Germline loops: CDR1 SGHDT, CDR2 YYEEEE. About this clone: Its antigen remains unidentified.

This chain links TRBV5-6 with TRBJ2-5; D perhaps matches TRBD1 (6 bases). The origin of this receptor is an adult in good health. Sample: peripheral blood, taken on day 0 of AZD1222 vaccination. The CDR3 sequence is CASSPGRAGVLQETQYF. The DNA for the CDR3 is TGTGCCAGCAGCCCCGGTCGGGCAGGGGTCCTCCAAGAGACCCAGTACTTC.